What follows are 4 T cell receptor beta chains derived from one specimen sequenced in a study of blood T cell repertoires in COVID-19. The data were produced by immunoSEQ multiplex PCR, yet TCRdb's version contains in-frame clones alone and is incomplete. Of some 300,000 clones listed, 90% were seen once; the top ten hold about 1%. Sequencing was carried out using peripheral blood. Receptor source: a woman between 35 and 50 years old with COVID-19, enrolled during active disease.

The chain couples TRBV5-1 to TRBJ2-5, with TRBD1 matching over 10 bases. V was clipped by 4 bases and J by 6 bases; unmatched bases: 9. The germline CDR1 and CDR2 sequences are SGHRS and YFSETQ. The CDR3 is 15 residues long. The CDR3 nucleotides read TGCGCCAGCAGCATGGGACAGGGGTATCCAAAGACCCAGTACTTC. Amino acid sequence: CASSMGQGYPKTQYF.

The rearrangement joins TRBV27 to TRBJ1-1; D might be TRBD1 (5 bases). Germline CDR1 is MNHEY and CDR2 is SMNVEV (reference sequence). The CDR3 loop spans 15 amino acids. Trimming removed 4 bases from V and 0 bases from J, with 12 bases in between. CDR3 DNA: TGTGCCAGCAGTTGGGTGGGGCCTATGAACACTGAAGCTTTCTTT. It translates to CASSWVGPMNTEAFF.

This chain connects TRBV4-2 to TRBJ2-1; 10 positions agree with TRBD1. This CDR3 spans 16 amino acids. CDR1 and CDR2 from the germline V gene are LGHNA and YNFKEQ. The V and J ends lost 2 bases and 3 bases, in that order; junction bases with no gene match: 4. The CDR3 sequence is CASSQTGTGDYNEQFF. CDR3 bases: TGTGCCAGCAGCCAAACCGGGACAGGGGACTACAATGAGCAGTTCTTC.

V and J are TRBV6-6 and TRBJ1-5; D unclear. V lost 6 bases, J lost 7 bases, and 19 bases lay in between. CDR1 is MNHNY, CDR2 SVGAGI, per germline (reference sequence). This CDR3 has 15 amino acids. The CDR3 DNA reads as TGTGCCAGCAGACCCAGCCCCGGGAGGGAACAGCCCCAGCATTTT. This codes for CASRPSPGREQPQHF.